This TCR beta chain was sequenced during a study of OX40 agonist ivuxolimab in advanced cancers. About the investigation overall: The costimulatory receptor OX40 (CD134) was targeted by ivuxolimab, a fully human IgG2 agonistic monoclonal antibody. Among the approximately 50 dose-escalation patients, some 20 had hepatocellular carcinoma, approximately 15 melanoma, 9 renal cell carcinoma and 9 head and neck cancer. Intravenous ivuxolimab was administered to patients every 2 weeks at six dose levels: 0.01, 0.1, 0.3, 1.5, 3 and 10 mg/kg. The point of sequencing TCRbeta in the periphery was to test whether ivuxolimab changed TCR sequence diversity and drove clonal T-cell expansion. The monotherapy dose-escalation portion (N of about 50 patients) of the phase I ivuxolimab trial is reported in the paper. Prior anti-PD-1, anti-PD-L1 or anti-CTLA-4 therapy was permitted, and checkpoint inhibitors had been received by roughly two fifths of dose-escalation patients. Partial responses occurred in three dose-escalation patients, of whom one had hepatocellular carcinoma and two had cutaneous melanoma. In the dose-escalation cohort, 70% to 85% of patients were male, and the mean age was approximately 60 years with a range of roughly 20 to 79. What the authors observed across the whole study: At doses of 0.1 to 3.0 mg/kg, clonal expansion of both CD4+ and CD8+ T cells in blood was seen between baseline and week 6. In the 0.1-3.0 mg/kg groups, partial responders had among the lowest normalized peripheral clonal expansion, particularly in CD8+ T cells. Which antigens the clonally expanded peripheral T cells were specific for was not determined. On average, CD8+ T cells showed more expanded clones than CD4+ T cells after ivuxolimab. Low levels of normalized T-cell clonal expansion were also seen in some patients who did not respond.

Concerning this clone itself: Its antigen target is currently unknown. Per-base quality was not reported, and no clone a single base away is much larger than it.

For sequencing of the TCRbeta CDR3 region, genomic DNA was extracted from the sorted cells. The immunoSEQ Assay was used for sequencing of TCRbeta CDR3 regions. TCRdb limited this immuneACCESS table to in-frame rearrangements with V and J called. A share of clones is missing; checked studies link under half to unresolved V genes, and the rest is unexplained. This sample comprises about 64,000 clones, 80% to 90% of them detected only once. Approximately 2.5% of the sample rests with the top ten. Patients with a history of autoimmune disease or receiving systemic immunosuppression were excluded from the trial. Peripheral blood for TCR sequencing was collected from all dose cohorts at baseline, on cycle 4 day 1, and on cycle 7 day 1. The samples were taken from a phase I, first-in-human, multicenter, open-label dose-escalation trial of ivuxolimab. Adults with locally advanced or metastatic head and neck squamous cell, hepatocellular, melanoma or renal cell carcinoma were enrolled in the trial. Before TCR sequencing, CD4+ T cells and CD8+ T cells from peripheral blood were sorted into separate populations.

For CDR1 and CDR2, the germline V gene lists SGHDT and YYEEEE. The CDR3, cysteine through phenylalanine, is 14 amino acids long. Only the CDR3 DNA stays, 42 bases, in frame from base 1. V lost 3 bases and J lost 6 bases; the stretch between them is 16 bases long. The sample here was CD4+ or CD8+ T cells sorted from blood, taken in a trial of the OX40 agonist ivuxolimab. This sequence uses TRBV5-6 and TRBJ2-7, with TRBD2 as a weak D call on 6 bases. This TCR was recovered from an adult with an advanced solid tumor such as melanoma, head and neck, liver or kidney cancer. Here is the DNA: TGTGCCAGCAGCTCCCGGGACCGGCGGGGCGAGCAGTACTTC. This encodes CASSSRDRRGEQYF.